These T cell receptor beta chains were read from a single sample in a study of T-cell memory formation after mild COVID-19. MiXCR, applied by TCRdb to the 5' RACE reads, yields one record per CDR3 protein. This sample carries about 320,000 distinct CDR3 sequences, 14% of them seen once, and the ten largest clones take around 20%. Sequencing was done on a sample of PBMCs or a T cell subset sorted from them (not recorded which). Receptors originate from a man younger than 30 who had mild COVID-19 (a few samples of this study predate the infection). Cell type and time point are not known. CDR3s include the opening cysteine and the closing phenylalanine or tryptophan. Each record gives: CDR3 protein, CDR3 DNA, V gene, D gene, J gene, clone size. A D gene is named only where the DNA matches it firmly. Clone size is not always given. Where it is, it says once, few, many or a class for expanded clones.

CASSLYRGAGEKLFF	TGTGCCAGCAGCCTCTATAGAGGGGCAGGTGAAAAACTGTTTTTT	TRBV7-2	.	TRBJ1-4	few
CASSRPENTGELFF	TGTGCCAGCAGCCGCCCGGAGAACACCGGGGAGCTGTTTTTT	TRBV7-6	.	TRBJ2-2	.
CAWSPSGTQYF	TGTGCCTGGAGTCCTTCGGGGACCCAGTACTTC	TRBV30	.	TRBJ2-5	few
CASSLTRTLNTEAFF	TGTGCCAGCAGCCTGACACGAACCCTGAACACTGAAGCTTTCTTT	TRBV11-2	.	TRBJ1-1	many
CASNKDTQYF	TGTGCCAGCAATAAGGATACGCAGTATTTT	TRBV2	.	TRBJ2-3	few
CASSPPGSGTGETQYF	TGTGCCAGCAGTCCCCCGGGGTCAGGAACAGGGGAGACCCAGTACTTC	TRBV12-3/TRBV12-4	.	TRBJ2-5	few
CSANLPTGSGEKLFF	TGCAGTGCTAATCTGCCGACAGGGTCGGGGGAAAAACTGTTTTTT	TRBV20-1	TRBD1	TRBJ1-4	.
CASSLVLNTEAFF	TGCGCCAGCAGCTTGGTCCTGAACACTGAAGCTTTCTTT	TRBV5-1	.	TRBJ1-1	many
CASSYRGGRNQPQHF	TGCGCCAGCAGCTATCGGGGAGGCCGCAATCAGCCCCAGCATTTT	TRBV5-1	.	TRBJ1-5	few
CSATSGEETQYF	TGCAGTGCTACTAGCGGGGAAGAGACCCAGTACTTC	TRBV20-1	TRBD2	TRBJ2-5	few
CASSVSRGSNYGYTF	TGTGCCAGCAGTGTGTCCCGAGGATCTAACTATGGCTACACCTTC	TRBV6-1	.	TRBJ1-2	.
CASSWGQGFLSYNEQFF	TGTGCCAGCAGCTGGGGACAGGGCTTTCTCTCCTACAATGAGCAGTTCTTC	TRBV5-8	TRBD1	TRBJ2-1	.
CASSLDLTSGTEAFF	TGCGCCAGCAGCTTGGATCTCACCTCGGGCACTGAAGCTTTCTTT	TRBV5-1	.	TRBJ1-1	many
CASSRMVSRGADTQYF	TGTGCCAGCAGTCGAATGGTCTCCCGGGGGGCAGATACGCAGTATTTT	TRBV9	TRBD2	TRBJ2-3	few
CASSLGGASYEQYF	TGCGCCAGCAGCTTGGGGGGGGCATCCTACGAGCAGTACTTC	TRBV5-1	.	TRBJ2-7	few
CASSLFGPADTQYF	TGTGCCAGCAGTTTATTCGGACCCGCAGATACGCAGTATTTT	TRBV12-3/TRBV12-4	.	TRBJ2-3	.
CASRNPPKNIQYF	TGTGCCAGCAGGAACCCACCAAAAAACATTCAGTACTTC	TRBV6-2/TRBV6-3	.	TRBJ2-4	.
CASSTAGGVEKLFF	TGTGCCAGCAGTACCGCGGGTGGCGTTGAAAAACTGTTTTTT	TRBV7-9	.	TRBJ1-4	.
CASRPKRGIYEQYF	TGTGCCAGCAGGCCGAAGAGGGGGATCTACGAGCAGTACTTC	TRBV7-8	.	TRBJ2-7	once
CASSLGANSYNEQFF	TGTGCCAGCAGTTTGGGGGCAAACTCCTACAATGAGCAGTTCTTC	TRBV27	.	TRBJ2-1	.
CSARRQGDETQYF	TGCAGTGCTAGAAGGCAGGGGGATGAGACCCAGTACTTC	TRBV20-1	TRBD1	TRBJ2-5	.
CASSSQGQSEQYF	TGTGCCAGCAGTTCACAGGGTCAAAGCGAGCAGTACTTC	TRBV6-5	.	TRBJ2-7	many
CASSHLAGSSTDTQYF	TGTGCCAGCAGCCACCTAGCGGGGTCTAGCACAGATACGCAGTATTTT	TRBV4-2	TRBD2	TRBJ2-3	many
CASSETSGVGNTEAFF	TGTGCCAGCAGCGAGACTTCAGGGGTTGGGAACACTGAAGCTTTCTTT	TRBV7-6	.	TRBJ1-1	.
CASSRQAGGGVTDAQYF	TGTGCCAGCAGCCGCCAAGCGGGCGGGGGGGTCACAGACGCGCAGTATTTT	TRBV7-2	TRBD2	TRBJ2-3	.
CAWMGNTEAFF	TGTGCCTGGATGGGGAACACTGAAGCTTTCTTT	TRBV30	.	TRBJ1-1	.
CASAPGEGGDTQYF	TGCGCCAGCGCGCCGGGGGAGGGAGGTGATACGCAGTATTTT	TRBV5-1	TRBD2	TRBJ2-3	few
CASSYYKGLGEKLFF	TGTGCCAGCAGTTATTATAAGGGTTTGGGAGAAAAACTGTTTTTT	TRBV12-3/TRBV12-4	.	TRBJ1-4	.
CASSYREAYEQYF	TGTGCCAGCAGCTATCGAGAGGCCTACGAGCAGTACTTC	TRBV27	.	TRBJ2-7	few
CASSFPPTGNEQFF	TGTGCCAGCAGCTTCCCCCCGACAGGTAATGAGCAGTTCTTC	TRBV7-9	.	TRBJ2-1	few
CASISATGAGELFF	TGTGCCAGCATTTCCGCGACAGGGGCCGGGGAGCTGTTTTTT	TRBV19	TRBD1	TRBJ2-2	.
CASSANPEGVDTQYF	TGTGCCAGCAGTGCGAACCCGGAGGGGGTTGATACGCAGTATTTT	TRBV12-3/TRBV12-4	.	TRBJ2-3	many
CASSFAPSGTSFTDTQYF	TGTGCCAGCAGCTTCGCGCCTTCCGGGACTAGCTTCACAGATACGCAGTATTTT	TRBV7-3	TRBD2	TRBJ2-3	many
CASSLVGTPDTEAFF	TGTGCCAGCAGCTTAGTAGGGACACCCGACACTGAAGCTTTCTTT	TRBV7-9	.	TRBJ1-1	.
CATSILNTEAFF	TGTGCCACCTCCATCCTGAACACTGAAGCTTTCTTT	TRBV7-9	.	TRBJ1-1	few
CASSSTGSEAFF	TGTGCCAGCAGCTCGACGGGGAGCGAAGCTTTCTTT	TRBV11-2	.	TRBJ1-1	few
CATKHGLLGRDTDTQYF	TGTGCCACCAAGCACGGGTTACTGGGGAGGGACACAGATACGCAGTATTTT	TRBV10-3	TRBD2	TRBJ2-3	.
CASSSTSGRSSSYNEQFF	TGTGCCAGCAGCTCGACTAGCGGGAGGTCGAGCTCCTACAATGAGCAGTTCTTC	TRBV6-2/TRBV6-3	TRBD2	TRBJ2-1	.
CASSLDKAGIRVYYGYTF	TGTGCCAGCAGTCTCGACAAGGCGGGGATTAGGGTTTACTATGGCTACACCTTC	TRBV28	.	TRBJ1-2	.
CASSDPGQGAEKLFF	TGTGCCAGCAGTGACCCGGGACAGGGTGCTGAAAAACTGTTTTTT	TRBV2	TRBD1	TRBJ1-4	few
CASSSLAGIADTQYF	TGTGCCAGCAGTTCACTAGCGGGGATAGCAGATACGCAGTATTTT	TRBV28	TRBD2	TRBJ2-3	few
CASSQELRGTQYF	TGCGCCAGCAGCCAAGAACTTCGGGGTACGCAGTATTTT	TRBV4-1	.	TRBJ2-3	.
CASSSDWGYGYTF	TGTGCCAGCAGCTCCGATTGGGGGTATGGCTACACCTTC	TRBV7-2	.	TRBJ1-2	few
CSARRRDRHTGELFF	TGCAGTGCTAGACGCCGGGACAGACACACCGGGGAGCTGTTTTTT	TRBV20-1	TRBD1	TRBJ2-2	.
CATGGVGREGTDTQYF	TGTGCCACCGGTGGAGTAGGCAGGGAAGGCACAGATACGCAGTATTTT	TRBV24-1	.	TRBJ2-3	.
CASSVAVATEAFF	TGTGCCAGCAGCGTAGCGGTGGCTACTGAAGCTTTCTTT	TRBV9	.	TRBJ1-1	.
CASSAGLAGSWGEQFF	TGTGCCAGCAGCGCGGGACTAGCGGGGTCTTGGGGTGAGCAGTTCTTC	TRBV5-8	TRBD2	TRBJ2-1	few
CAITEAQGYVGNTEAFF	TGTGCCATCACCGAAGCTCAGGGGTATGTGGGGAACACTGAAGCTTTCTTT	TRBV10-3	.	TRBJ1-1	few
CASSGTEYNEQFF	TGTGCCAGCAGCGGGACAGAATACAATGAGCAGTTCTTC	TRBV27	TRBD1	TRBJ2-1	.
CASSVTDRYGYTF	TGTGCCAGCAGCGTAACAGACCGCTATGGCTACACCTTC	TRBV9	.	TRBJ1-2	.
CATSDSTTTDTQYF	TGTGCCACCAGTGACTCGACTACCACAGATACGCAGTATTTT	TRBV24-1	.	TRBJ2-3	few
CASSPQANTEAFF	TGTGCCAGCAGCCCCCAGGCCAACACTGAAGCTTTCTTT	TRBV7-9	.	TRBJ1-1	few
CASSFTRRTAFF	TGTGCCAGCAGTTTCACCAGGAGGACAGCTTTCTTT	TRBV12-3/TRBV12-4	.	TRBJ1-1	few
CASSSRGGNYGYTF	TGTGCCAGCAGCTCCCGGGGCGGAAACTATGGCTACACCTTC	TRBV7-2	.	TRBJ1-2	many
CASSPDTPWAYEQYF	TGTGCCAGCAGCCCCGACACACCCTGGGCCTACGAGCAGTACTTC	TRBV12-3/TRBV12-4	.	TRBJ2-7	once
CASSLEAGNTEAFF	TGCGCCAGCAGCTTGGAGGCGGGGAACACTGAAGCTTTCTTT	TRBV5-1	.	TRBJ1-1	.
CASTKRLAGGINSQFF	TGTGCCAGTACTAAGCGACTAGCGGGGGGCATTAATTCGCAGTTCTTC	TRBV2	TRBD2	TRBJ2-1	few
CASSLRIGNEQFF	TGTGCCAGCAGTTTAAGGATTGGTAATGAGCAGTTCTTC	TRBV12-3/TRBV12-4	.	TRBJ2-1	many
CASSTHLGGGTYNEQFF	TGTGCCAGCAGCACCCACTTGGGGGGGGGTACCTACAATGAGCAGTTCTTC	TRBV7-9	TRBD2	TRBJ2-1	few